What follows describes a single TCR beta chain. The sample is drawn from a study of control samples from healthy donors and cancer patients. The CDR3 is made up of 13 amino acids. Germline lookup yields CDR1 MGHRA and CDR2 YSYEKL. V lost 1 base and J lost 4, with 8 bases in between. The protocol was immunoSEQ multiplex PCR, while the TCRdb copy is restricted to in-frame clones and leaves out a portion. The sample has 160,000 or so clones, about 94% seen once. V usage is TRBV4-1 and J usage is TRBJ2-7, with D unclear. The receptor's source is a man between 50 and 59 years old in good health. Sequencing used blood. CDR3: CASSQGRVYEQYF. The CDR3 bases are TGCGCCAGCAGCCAAGGTCGGGTTTACGAGCAGTACTTC.